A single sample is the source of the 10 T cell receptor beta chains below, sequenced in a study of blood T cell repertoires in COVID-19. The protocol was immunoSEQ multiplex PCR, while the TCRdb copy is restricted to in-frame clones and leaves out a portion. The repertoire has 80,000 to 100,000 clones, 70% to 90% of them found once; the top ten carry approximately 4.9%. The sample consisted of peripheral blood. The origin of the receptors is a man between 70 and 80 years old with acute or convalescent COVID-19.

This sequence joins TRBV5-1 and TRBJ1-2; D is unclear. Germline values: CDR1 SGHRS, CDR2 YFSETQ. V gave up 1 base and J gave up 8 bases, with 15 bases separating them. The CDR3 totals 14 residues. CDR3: CASSLYSLSKGYTF. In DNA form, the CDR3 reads TGCGCCAGCAGCTTGTACTCCTTAAGCAAGGGCTACACCTTC.

The chain's CDR3 is CASSNLLTSAGQNSYNEQFF. Here the CDR3 DNA reads TGTGCCAGCAGCAATCTCCTGACTAGCGCAGGTCAGAACTCCTACAATGAGCAGTTCTTC. The chain is built from TRBV21-1 and TRBJ2-1; TRBD2 is the table's D call and was not checked against the DNA. TRBV21-1 is tagged as a pseudogene. This CDR3 spans 20 amino acids.

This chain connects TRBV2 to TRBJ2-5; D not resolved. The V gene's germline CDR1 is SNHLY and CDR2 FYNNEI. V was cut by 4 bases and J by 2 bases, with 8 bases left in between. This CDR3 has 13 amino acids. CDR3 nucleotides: TGTGCCAGCAGTGTCAGACAACAAGAGACCCAGTACTTC. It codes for CASSVRQQETQYF. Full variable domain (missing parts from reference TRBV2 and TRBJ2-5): EPEVTQTPSHQVTQMGQEVILRCVPISNHLYFYWYRQILGQKVEFLVSFYNNEISEKSEIFDDQFSVERPDGSNFTLKIRSTKLEDSAMYFCASSVRQQETQYFGPGTRLLVL.

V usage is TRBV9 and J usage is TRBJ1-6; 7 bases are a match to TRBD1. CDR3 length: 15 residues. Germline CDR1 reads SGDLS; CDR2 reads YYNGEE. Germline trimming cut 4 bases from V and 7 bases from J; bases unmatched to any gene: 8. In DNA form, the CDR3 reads TGTGCCAGCAGCATTGACAGGGCTCCCAATTCACCCCTCCACTTT. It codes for CASSIDRAPNSPLHF.

The CDR3 protein is CASSRGGTTDTQYF. CDR3 coding DNA: TGTGCCAGCAGCCGCGGGGGGACCACAGATACGCAGTATTTT. This rearrangement joins TRBV7-6 to TRBJ2-3, with 8 bases identical to TRBD2. J gave up 2 bases and V 5 bases, and 3 bases lay outside the gene matches. Germline values: CDR1 SGHVS, CDR2 FNYEAQ. This CDR3 has 14 residues.

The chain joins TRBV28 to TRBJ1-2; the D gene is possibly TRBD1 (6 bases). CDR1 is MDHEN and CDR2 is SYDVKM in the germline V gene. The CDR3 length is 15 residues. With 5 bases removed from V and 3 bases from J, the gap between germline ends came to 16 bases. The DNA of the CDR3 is TGTGCCAGCAGTCAACAGGGACACCAGGACTATGGCTACACCTTC. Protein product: CASSQQGHQDYGYTF.

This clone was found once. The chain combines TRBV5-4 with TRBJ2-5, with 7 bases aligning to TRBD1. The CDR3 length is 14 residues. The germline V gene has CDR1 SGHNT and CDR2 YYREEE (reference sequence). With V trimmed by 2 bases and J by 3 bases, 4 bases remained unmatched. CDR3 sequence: CASSFPGTEETQYF. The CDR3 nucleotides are TGTGCCAGCAGCTTTCCCGGGACAGAAGAGACCCAGTACTTC.

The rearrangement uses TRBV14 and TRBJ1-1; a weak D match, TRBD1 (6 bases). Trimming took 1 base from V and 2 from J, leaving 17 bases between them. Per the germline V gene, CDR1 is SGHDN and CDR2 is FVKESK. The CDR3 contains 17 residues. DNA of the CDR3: TGTGCCAGCAGCCAAGTGCGGGCCGGACAGATAAACACTGAAGCTTTCTTT. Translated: CASSQVRAGQINTEAFF.

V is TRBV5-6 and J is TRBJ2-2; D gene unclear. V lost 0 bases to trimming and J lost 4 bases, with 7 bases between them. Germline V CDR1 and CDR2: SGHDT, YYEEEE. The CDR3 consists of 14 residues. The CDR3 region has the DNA TGTGCCAGCAGCTTGGAGTCTATCACCGGGGAGCTGTTTTTT. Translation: CASSLESITGELFF.

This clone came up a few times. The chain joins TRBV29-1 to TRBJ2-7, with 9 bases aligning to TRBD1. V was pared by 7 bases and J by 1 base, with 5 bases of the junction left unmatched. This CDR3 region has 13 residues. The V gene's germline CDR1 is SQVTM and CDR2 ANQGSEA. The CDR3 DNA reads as TGCAGCGCGGAGGGGACAGGGTCCTACGAGCAGTACTTC. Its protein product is CSAEGTGSYEQYF.